The sequence of this T cell receptor beta chain was determined in a study of regulatory T cells in long-lasting Graves disease. Only a few counts were recorded for this clonotype. Its antigen is unknown. General observations from the study: The researchers studied only peripheral blood, not thyroid tissue. Persistent disease exhibited a predilection for TRBV28, TRBJ1-2 and TRBJ2-5.

Arm-PCR of CDR3 regions and iRepertoire HTBI primers were the basis on which TCR beta libraries were built. TCRdb analysed the multiplex PCR reads with MiXCR anew, one entry per CDR3 protein. Found here are about 460,000 distinct CDR3 sequences, about 22% of them singletons; the top ten hold under 15%. V gave up 8 bases and J gave up 6 bases; unmatched junction bases: 4. Germline V gives CDR1 SQVTM, CDR2 ANQGSEA. CDR3 length: 11 residues. Time point here: persistent/refractory GD, antithyroid drugs over 5 years with positive TRAb. Following extraction of RNA from PBMCs, that RNA was used to make the TCR library. Under American Thyroid Association guidelines, Graves' disease was diagnosed.

The source of this sequence is a female donor with Graves disease. The chain links TRBV29-1 to TRBJ1-2; 9 bases are a match to TRBD1. Sample: peripheral blood mononuclear cells (PBMCs), taken when the disease was refractory, from a patient treated with antithyroid drugs. The CDR3 loop reads CSSRQGDGYTF. CDR3 DNA sequence: TGCAGCTCGCGACAGGGGGATGGCTACACCTTC.